Detailed here is one TCR beta chain. The antigen remains unidentified. These data come from a study of blood T cells in healthy people across ages. It was with a sample-barcoded 5' primer and a J-beta primer mix that a second PCR of roughly 7 to 12 cycles was run. A tag from a template-switch adaptor with 12 random nucleotides marked each cDNA molecule. Sequencing recovered at least 2.5 million CDR3-containing paired-end reads from each sample. In TCRdb, the 5' RACE reads were re-called with MiXCR into one record per CDR3 protein. This sample yields 1.5 million to 2 million distinct CDR3 sequences, of which approximately 28% are seen a single time; 7.7% belongs to the top ten. V lost 12 bases and J lost 0, with 9 bases in between. CDR1 and CDR2 (germline): KGHDR, SFDVKD. The length of the CDR3 is 12 residues. Study-wide findings and caveats: Higher diversity, along with more naive CD4+ cells, distinguished long-lived donors from aged donors.

This clonotype was obtained from a woman younger than 45 in good health. Sequenced material: blood. The chain joins TRBV24-1 to TRBJ2-3, with a tentative D call TRBD2 (5 bases). The CDR3 DNA follows: TGTGCCTCCGCGGGCAGCACAGATACGCAGTATTTT. Translation gives CASAGSTDTQYF.